Listed below are T cell receptor beta chains from one sample, sequenced in a study of T cells in Graves' hyperthyroidism and ophthalmopathy. Each CDR3 protein gets one entry after TCRdb re-called the multiplex PCR reads with MiXCR. The table lists 300,000 to 350,000 distinct CDR3 sequences, about a sixth of them singletons. Sequenced input: blood. Source of these receptors: a middle-aged woman with Graves' ophthalmopathy. Each CDR3 is given with its conserved first and last residue. A D gene is named only where the DNA matches it firmly. Size values are once, few and many counts, or a class for expanded clones, and some rows have none.

D: TRBD2; V: TRBV6-2/TRBV6-3; J: TRBJ2-7; size: .; CDR3: CASSHSTGTSGKDYEQYF; DNA: TGTGCCAGCAGTCACTCTACGGGGACTAGCGGGAAGGACTACGAGCAGTACTTC
D: .; V: TRBV14; J: TRBJ2-7; size: few; CDR3: CASSQDWVGNEQYF; DNA: TGTGCCAGCAGCCAAGATTGGGTAGGCAACGAGCAGTACTTC
D: .; V: TRBV5-1; J: TRBJ2-7; size: many; CDR3: CASSLLTGSYEQYF; DNA: TGCGCCAGCAGCTTGTTGACAGGATCCTACGAGCAGTACTTC
D: .; V: TRBV5-1; J: TRBJ2-6; size: many; CDR3: CASSFPRSGANVLTF; DNA: TGCGCCAGCAGCTTCCCGCGTTCTGGGGCCAACGTCCTGACTTTC
D: .; V: TRBV27; J: TRBJ1-5; size: many; CDR3: CASSFFWAQHF; DNA: TGTGCCAGCAGTTTTTTCTGGGCCCAGCATTTT
D: TRBD2; V: TRBV20-1; J: TRBJ2-5; size: many; CDR3: CSAREGLVGTQYF; DNA: TGCAGTGCTAGAGAAGGACTAGTGGGGACCCAGTACTTC
D: TRBD1; V: TRBV29-1; J: TRBJ2-5; size: many; CDR3: CSVGDRVVRETQYF; DNA: TGCAGCGTTGGCGACAGGGTAGTTCGAGAGACCCAGTACTTC
D: .; V: TRBV6-1; J: TRBJ1-5; size: .; CDR3: CASSLGRRDRPQHF; DNA: TGTGCCAGCAGTCTGGGACGTAGGGATCGGCCCCAGCATTTT
D: .; V: TRBV30; J: TRBJ1-2; size: .; CDR3: CAWSVWAADGYTF; DNA: TGTGCCTGGAGTGTATGGGCAGCGGATGGCTACACCTTC
D: TRBD1; V: TRBV19; J: TRBJ1-5; size: many; CDR3: CASRSSGTGLGNQPQHF; DNA: TGTGCCAGTAGATCTTCCGGGACAGGGTTGGGCAATCAGCCCCAGCATTTT
D: TRBD1; V: TRBV2; J: TRBJ2-5; size: many; CDR3: CASRGQGEETQYF; DNA: TGTGCCAGCAGGGGACAGGGCGAAGAGACCCAGTACTTC
D: .; V: TRBV15; J: TRBJ2-5; size: .; CDR3: CATSRGWIAWETQYF; DNA: TGTGCCACCAGCAGAGGGTGGATAGCGTGGGAGACCCAGTACTTC
D: TRBD2; V: TRBV28; J: TRBJ2-7; size: many; CDR3: CATGGLTGTSPYEQYF; DNA: TGTGCCACCGGCGGGCTAACCGGGACTAGTCCCTACGAGCAGTACTTC
D: .; V: TRBV30; J: TRBJ1-1; size: many; CDR3: CAWMGPGWTEAFF; DNA: TGTGCCTGGATGGGGCCGGGTTGGACTGAAGCTTTCTTT
D: TRBD1; V: TRBV10-2; J: TRBJ1-6; size: .; CDR3: CASKRDRDRGRNSPLHF; DNA: TGCGCCAGCAAAAGAGACCGGGACAGGGGACGTAATTCACCCCTCCACTTT
D: TRBD1; V: TRBV5-5; J: TRBJ1-2; size: many; CDR3: CASSFWTGAKNGYTF; DNA: TGTGCCAGCAGCTTCTGGACAGGGGCGAAGAATGGCTACACCTTC
D: TRBD2; V: TRBV19; J: TRBJ2-7; size: many; CDR3: CASSTSGSSYEQYF; DNA: TGTGCCAGTAGTACTAGCGGGAGTTCCTACGAGCAGTACTTC
D: .; V: TRBV12-3/TRBV12-4; J: TRBJ2-7; size: few; CDR3: CASSLMEPPSYEQYF; DNA: TGTGCCAGCAGTTTAATGGAACCCCCGTCATACGAGCAGTACTTC
D: .; V: TRBV6-1; J: TRBJ1-2; size: few; CDR3: CASSEQGNGYTF; DNA: TGTGCCAGCAGTGAGCAGGGGAATGGCTACACCTTC
D: .; V: TRBV7-8; J: TRBJ1-5; size: .; CDR3: CASSRPTGNQPQLF; DNA: TGTGCCAGCAGCCGACCCACTGGCAATCAGCCCCAGCTTTTT